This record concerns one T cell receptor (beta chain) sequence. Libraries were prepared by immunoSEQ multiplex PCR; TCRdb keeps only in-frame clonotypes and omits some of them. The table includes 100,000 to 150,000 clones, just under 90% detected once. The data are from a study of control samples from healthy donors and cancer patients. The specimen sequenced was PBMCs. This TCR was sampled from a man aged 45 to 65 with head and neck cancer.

This chain's CDR3 is CATSRDGEKLFF. The CDR3 DNA follows: TGTGCCACCAGCAGAGATGGCGAAAAACTGTTTTTT. The V and J genes are TRBV15 and TRBJ1-4; D is unclear. The CDR3 sequence is 12 residues long. Trimming removed 0 bases at V and 8 bases at J, with 4 bases between. Germline V gene lookup returns CDR1 LNHNV and CDR2 YYDKDF (reference sequence). Based on the CDR3 plus reference TRBV15 and TRBJ1-4, the full variable domain is DAMVIQNPRYQVTQFGKPVTLSCSQTLNHNVMYWYQQKSSQAPKLLFHYYDKDFNNEADTPDNFQSRRPNTSFCFLDIRSPGLGDTAMYLCATSRDGEKLFFGSGTQLSVL.